Listed here are 9 T cell receptor beta chains from one sample, sequenced in a study of PD-1 blockade in classical Hodgkin lymphoma. After autologous stem cell transplantation all patients relapsed, and prior brentuximab vedotin exposure differed between cohorts. The table came from immunoSEQ multiplex PCR; TCRdb's copy has only in-frame clones and leaves some out. The sample holds approximately 160,000 clones, just under 80% seen once. This sample comprised peripheral blood mononuclear cells (PBMCs), obtained before the second cycle of nivolumab. These receptors were collected from a human donor with classical Hodgkin lymphoma.

This chain links TRBV5-1 with TRBJ2-7; TRBD1 matches 9 bases. The germline V gene has CDR1 SGHRS and CDR2 YFSETQ. V lost 2 bases and J lost 2; bases outside the gene matches: 5. There are 15 residues in the CDR3. The CDR3 bases are TGCGCCAGCAGCTTCGGTGGGACAGGGCCCTACGAGCAGTACTTC. It yields the protein CASSFGGTGPYEQYF.

This rearrangement joins TRBV7-9 to TRBJ2-3, with TRBD2 as a possible D gene (6 bases). The V gene lost 5 bases and the J gene lost 1 base, with 13 bases spanning the gap. The CDR3 length is 15 residues. CDR1 and CDR2 from the germline V gene are SEHNR and FQNEAQ (reference sequence). The CDR3 region has the DNA TGTGCCAGCAGCAAAGGAGGGCCGGGCACAGATACGCAGTATTTT. Encoded protein: CASSKGGPGTDTQYF. Filled out from reference TRBV7-9 and TRBJ2-3, the complete variable domain reads DTGVSQNPRHKITKRGQNVTFRCDPISEHNRLYWYRQTLGQGPEFLTYFQNEAQLEKSRLLSDRFSAERPKGSFSTLEIQRTEQGDSAMYLCASSKGGPGTDTQYFGPGTRLTVL.

The genes are TRBV5-4 and TRBJ2-3, with a weak D call TRBD2 (6 bases). Trimming stripped 3 bases from V and 1 base from J, with 12 bases between. The germline gives CDR1 SGHNT, CDR2 YYREEE (reference sequence). The CDR3 extends over 15 amino acids. CDR3 coding DNA: TGTGCCAGCAGCTCCGGTGGAGGGGGCACAGATACGCAGTATTTT. As protein: CASSSGGGGTDTQYF.

The gene calls are TRBV7-9 and TRBJ1-2, with 9 bases matching TRBD1. The CDR3 has 17 residues. Germline CDR1 SEHNR, CDR2 FQNEAQ (reference sequence). The V gene end was trimmed by 1 base and the J gene end by 4 bases; junction bases not matched to a gene: 10. The CDR3 bases are TGTGCCAGCAGCTTAGTGGTTGTTTTGGGACAGGGCTATGGCTACACCTTC. Its translation is CASSLVVVLGQGYGYTF.

The V gene is TRBV28, the J gene TRBJ2-3, with 12 bases lining up with TRBD1. The CDR3 runs to 19 residues. Germline CDR1 MDHEN, CDR2 SYDVKM. With 3 bases clipped from V and 9 bases from J, the junction kept 19 bases outside the gene matches. CDR3 loop: CASSFLDVFGDRGPLTQYF. The CDR3 nucleotides are TGTGCCAGCAGTTTTCTTGATGTGTTTGGGGACAGGGGGCCCCTAACGCAGTATTTT. Full variable domain (outside the CDR3, taken from reference TRBV28 and TRBJ2-3): DVKVTQSSRYLVKRTGEKVFLECVQDMDHENMFWYRQDPGLGLRLIYFSYDVKMKEKGDIPEGYSVSREKKERFSLILESASTNQTSMYLCASSFLDVFGDRGPLTQYFGPGTRLTVL.

The V gene is TRBV4-1, the J gene TRBJ1-5, with TRBD1 matching 7 bases. The trim removed 4 bases at V and 3 bases at J, leaving 6 bases unmatched. From germline, CDR1 is MGHRA and CDR2 YSYEKL. The CDR3 consists of 15 residues. CDR3 protein: CASSRSGQPNQPQHF. In nucleotides, the CDR3 is TGCGCCAGCAGCCGGTCGGGACAGCCCAATCAGCCCCAGCATTTT.

The chain carries TRBV30 and TRBJ2-1; 14 bases match TRBD2. The germline V gene encodes CDR1 GTSNPN and CDR2 SVGIG (reference sequence). The CDR3 contains 21 residues. Losses at the gene ends were 0 bases for V and 2 bases for J; bases not matched to a gene: 15. The CDR3 loop reads CAWSVRRRHGTSGSTYNEQFF. In DNA form, the CDR3 reads TGTGCCTGGAGTGTAAGAAGGAGACACGGGACTAGCGGGAGCACCTACAATGAGCAGTTCTTC.

The chain joins TRBV28 to TRBJ2-1; TRBD2 is a possible D gene (6 bases). This CDR3 spans 15 amino acids. Germline V gene lookup returns CDR1 MDHEN and CDR2 SYDVKM. The ends were cut back, 4 bases at V and 3 bases at J, with 13 bases in the middle. This CDR3 is CASSSAQTSYNEQFF. The DNA for the CDR3 is TGTGCCAGCAGTTCGGCACAGACTAGCTACAATGAGCAGTTCTTC. The variable domain in full, completed from reference TRBV28 and TRBJ2-1, reads DVKVTQSSRYLVKRTGEKVFLECVQDMDHENMFWYRQDPGLGLRLIYFSYDVKMKEKGDIPEGYSVSREKKERFSLILESASTNQTSMYLCASSSAQTSYNEQFFGPGTRLTVL.

This rearrangement joins TRBV9 to TRBJ2-7; 11 bases agree with TRBD2. The CDR3 is made up of 14 amino acids. V lost 4 bases, J lost 6 bases, and 6 bases stayed unmatched. Germline CDR1 is SGDLS and CDR2 is YYNGEE. The CDR3 sequence is CASSPLAGVFEQYF. The CDR3 DNA reads TGTGCCAGCAGCCCACTAGCGGGAGTCTTCGAGCAGTACTTC.